The rows below give T cell receptor beta chains drawn from one sample of a study of early T cells in non-severe SARS-CoV-2 infection. TCRdb re-called the 5' RACE reads through MiXCR, storing one row per CDR3 protein. The sample has 25,000 to 35,000 distinct CDR3 sequences, approximately 5% seen once. Material: whole blood. These receptor sequences come from an adult who was a healthcare worker with PCR-confirmed SARS-CoV-2 infection or an uninfected control (not recorded which). CDR3s include the opening cysteine and the closing phenylalanine or tryptophan.

v_call cdr3_aa
TRBV20-1 CSAILVKSSYEQYF
TRBV7-8 CASSLSGGYEQYF
TRBV24-1 CATSDTRRGTQYF
TRBV7-2 CASSIRFQRGAEQFF
TRBV9 CASSREGRGRNEQFF
TRBV19 CASSRSDRGSLNTEAFF
TRBV7-8 CASSMKRELQETQYF
TRBV20-1 CSAKSPGGPRGTGELFF
TRBV11-2 CASRPRLAGIYNEQFF
TRBV4-3 CASSARQDLMNTEAFF
TRBV4-1 CASSQGSGGTDTQYF
TRBV20-1 CSARIRDTQYF
TRBV7-9 CASSFGGADTQYF
TRBV28 CASTAPSTLTDTQYF
TRBV6-2/TRBV6-3 CASSYVSGSSYNEQFF
TRBV2 CASSVGGRNTQYF
TRBV18 CASSPDAWGEQFF
TRBV14 CASSQVGGPYGYTF
TRBV7-6 CASSLPRLAGDTGELFF
TRBV20-1 CSASPLQGSYEQYF
TRBV5-1 CASSLGGAGADTQYF
TRBV11-2 CASSPQGYGANVLTF
TRBV9 CASSASSGSTDTQYF